The clone carrying this T cell receptor (beta chain) is classed as medium-sized by frequency. Its antigen remains unidentified. This entry is derived from a study of T cell clusters in autoimmune cytopenias. Study at large: TRB sequencing had a median about 52,000 reads and under 2,500 distinct clonotypes per sample.

The CDR3 extends over 16 amino acids. Per the germline V gene, CDR1 is SGHTA and CDR2 is FQGNSA. General study findings and limits: TRB repertoire shifts in secondary cytopenia and chronic lymphocytic leukemia mostly reflected lymphoma, not autoimmunity. Physiological T cell clusters of healthy donors were apparently absent in primary autoimmune cytopenia patients. No cluster-lack signature appeared between secondary cytopenia and chronic lymphocytic leukemia patients, apparently due to lymphoma masking.

TRB rearrangements were amplified by touch-down multiplex PCR with mixed TRB-A/B primers. TCRdb re-called the multiplex PCR reads and shows each CDR3 protein once, DNA omitted. The listing contains 3,000 or so distinct CDR3 sequences. TRB amplification used around 270 ng of peripheral blood genomic DNA. The receptor was isolated from a human donor with an autoimmune cytopenia or autoimmune hepatitis (not recorded which). The J gene is TRBJ2-5, the V gene TRBV7-2; TCRdb's assignment of TRBD1 cannot be checked, as there is no DNA. Material: peripheral blood. The CDR3 loop reads CASSSPIAGGGETQYF.